The clone carrying this T cell receptor beta chain was recorded only once. The V end lost 8 bases, the J end lost 6 bases, and 17 bases lay between the germline ends. Per the germline V gene, CDR1 is LGHNA and CDR2 is YNFKEQ. The CDR3 loop spans 14 amino acids. The data were obtained in a study of blood T cells in healthy people across ages. A sample-barcoded 5' primer and a J-beta primer mix were used in a second PCR of about 7 to 12 cycles. Each CDR3 protein is one row after TCRdb ran MiXCR on the 5' RACE reads. Of roughly 800,000 distinct CDR3 sequences listed, over 45% were seen once; the top ten hold 20% to 25%.

The TCR sequence derives from a man aged 25 to 40 in good health. The gene calls are TRBV4-2 and TRBJ2-1; TRBD2 is a possible D gene (6 bases). Sequenced sample: blood. CDR3 DNA sequence: TGTGCCAGCTCCGGGACTCTCGTAACCAATGAGCAGTTCTTC. It translates to CASSGTLVTNEQFF.